This T cell receptor beta chain is from a study of sequential checkpoint blockade in melanoma. Noted treatment: randomized to nivolumab then ipilimumab (arm A) or the reverse (arm B). Looked up from germline, CDR1 is SGHNT and CDR2 is YENEEA. V lost 7 bases to trimming and J lost 4 bases, with 22 bases between them. This CDR3 has 16 residues. Assay used: immunoSEQ multiplex PCR; TCRdb lists only in-frame clones, some missing. The table records around 7,000 clones, approximately 22% of them present only once. This clone has a handful of counts. The TCR comes from a human donor with melanoma. The sample here was tumor tissue (inferred from file names), taken from a patient given nivolumab and ipilimumab in sequence. The rearrangement joins TRBV11-3 to TRBJ1-2, with D perhaps matching TRBD1 (5 bases). CDR3 amino acids: CASTETGAVSGYGYTF. Written as DNA, the CDR3 is TGTGCCAGCACTGAAACAGGAGCGGTCTCAGGCTATGGCTACACCTTC.